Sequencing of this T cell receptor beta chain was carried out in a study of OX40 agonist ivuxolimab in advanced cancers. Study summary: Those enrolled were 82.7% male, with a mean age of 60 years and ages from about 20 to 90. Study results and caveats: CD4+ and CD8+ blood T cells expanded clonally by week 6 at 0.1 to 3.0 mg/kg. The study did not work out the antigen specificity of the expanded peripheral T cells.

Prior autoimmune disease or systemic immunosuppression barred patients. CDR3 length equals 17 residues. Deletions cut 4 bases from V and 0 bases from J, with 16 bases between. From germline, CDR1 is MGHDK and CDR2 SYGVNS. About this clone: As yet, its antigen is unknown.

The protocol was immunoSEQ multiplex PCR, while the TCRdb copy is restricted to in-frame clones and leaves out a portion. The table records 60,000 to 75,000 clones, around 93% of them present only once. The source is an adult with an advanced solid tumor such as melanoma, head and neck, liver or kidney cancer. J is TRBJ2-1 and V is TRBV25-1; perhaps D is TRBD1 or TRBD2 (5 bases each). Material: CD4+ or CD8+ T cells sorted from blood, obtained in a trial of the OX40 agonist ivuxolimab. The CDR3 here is CASSGDLRFCSYNEQFF. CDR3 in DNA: TGTGCCAGCAGTGGGGACCTCAGGTTCTGCTCCTACAATGAGCAGTTCTTC.